The next 8 T cell receptor beta chains were all read from a single sample in a study of beta chain features in type 1 diabetes. The isolated RNA, all of it, was reverse transcribed, so expressed TCRB transcripts were what got sequenced. TCRdb's table, derived via immunoSEQ multiplex PCR, lists solely in-frame clones and lacks some. The table has 160,000 or so clones, 7% to 10% seen once; the top ten hold about 2.1%. Sequencing used central memory CD4+ T cells from blood. Every receptor here comes from a woman aged 18-29 years in good health.

V usage is TRBV5-1 and J usage is TRBJ2-3; 8 nucleotides align to TRBD1. Germline V gene data show CDR1 as SGHRS and CDR2 as YFSETQ. The V segment lost 4 bases and the J segment 2 bases; nucleotides outside the gene matches: 6. The CDR3 sequence is 15 residues long. As DNA, the CDR3 is TGCGCCAGCAGCAAAGAGGGACAGGTCACAGATACGCAGTATTTT. Translation gives CASSKEGQVTDTQYF. The variable domain in full, with the rest retrieved from reference TRBV5-1 and TRBJ2-3, is KAGVTQTPRYLIKTRGQQVTLSCSPISGHRSVSWYQQTPGQGLQFLFEYFSETQRNKGNFPGRFSGRQFSNSRSEMNVSTLELGDSALYLCASSKEGQVTDTQYFGPGTRLTVL.

This chain links TRBV4-1 with TRBJ2-1, with TRBD2 matching over 10 bases. In germline, CDR1 is MGHRA, CDR2 YSYEKL. The CDR3 extends over 21 amino acids. With V trimmed by 0 bases and J by 2 bases, 16 bases remained unmatched. CDR3 nucleotides: TGCGCCAGCAGCCAAGAAGTTGGAGCGGGAGGGCCTTGGAGTCCCTACAATGAGCAGTTCTTC. Translating it yields CASSQEVGAGGPWSPYNEQFF.

This clone was counted a few times. The chain employs TRBV14 and TRBJ1-2; D is undetermined. Trimming left V 1 base short and J 4 bases short, with 13 bases between. Looked up from germline, CDR1 is SGHDN and CDR2 is FVKESK. CDR3 length: 15 amino acids. In nucleotides, the CDR3 is TGTGCCAGCAGCCAAGGAAGGAACGGACTCTATGGCTACACCTTC. Translated: CASSQGRNGLYGYTF.

The V call is TRBV27, the J call TRBJ1-1; 8 bases line up with TRBD1. The CDR3 consists of 15 residues. V was pared by 5 bases and J by 0 bases, with 5 bases of the junction left unmatched. Germline lookup yields CDR1 MNHEY and CDR2 SMNVEV (reference sequence). The CDR3 reads CASSPRGRMNTEAFF. CDR3 DNA: TGTGCCAGCAGTCCCAGGGGGCGGATGAACACTGAAGCTTTCTTT.

In this sample, this clone turned up a few times. In DNA form, the CDR3 reads TGCGCCAGCAGCTTCGGCCTACCACAGACAGATACGCAGTATTTT. Protein product: CASSFGLPQTDTQYF. The chain recombines TRBV5-1 with TRBJ2-3; D not resolved. The CDR3 extends over 15 amino acids. Per the germline V gene, CDR1 is SGHRS and CDR2 is YFSETQ. V was clipped by 2 bases and J by 3 bases, with 13 bases between them.

This chain connects TRBV6-1 to TRBJ2-7, with D possibly TRBD1 on 6 matching bases. Germline V gives CDR1 MNHNS, CDR2 SASEGT. This CDR3 contains 14 residues. V was clipped by 5 bases and J by 1 base, with 12 bases between them. Here the CDR3 DNA reads TGTGCCAGCAGTCCCCGGACAGAGTCCTACGAGCAGTACTTC. Amino acids: CASSPRTESYEQYF.

This clone was recorded a few times. This rearrangement joins TRBV29-1 to TRBJ2-3; the D is unclear. The CDR3 covers 15 residues. The germline V gene encodes CDR1 SQVTM and CDR2 ANQGSEA. Trimming removed 2 bases at V and 1 base at J, with 13 bases between. The chain's CDR3 is CSVEPSNGGTDTQYF. The CDR3 DNA sequence: TGCAGCGTTGAACCGTCCAACGGTGGCACAGATACGCAGTATTTT.

The CDR3 reads CASSREGGTGELFF. CDR3 nucleotides: TGTGCCAGCAGTCGGGAGGGGGGCACCGGGGAGCTGTTTTTT. V usage is TRBV6-5 and J usage is TRBJ2-2; 8 nucleotides line up with TRBD2. This CDR3 contains 14 residues. The germline V gene encodes CDR1 MNHEY and CDR2 SVGAGI. The ends lost 5 bases at V and 4 bases at J; junction bases unmatched: 3.